The clone carrying this T cell receptor beta chain came up a few times. This table comes from immunoSEQ multiplex PCR, and its TCRdb copy is limited to in-frame clones, with some not included. Among some 72,000 clones, about 91% were seen once, and the ten largest hold roughly 2.8%. The entry originates in a study of OX40 agonist ivuxolimab in advanced cancers. CDR3 length: 18 residues. Germline V gene lookup returns CDR1 LGHNA and CDR2 YNFKEQ. V was pared by 1 base and J by 0 bases, with 7 bases of the junction left unmatched. The J gene is TRBJ2-3, the V gene TRBV4-2; 10 bases match TRBD2. This specimen consisted of CD4+ or CD8+ T cells sorted from blood, obtained in a trial of the OX40 agonist ivuxolimab. This receptor was obtained from an adult with an advanced solid tumor such as melanoma, head and neck, liver or kidney cancer. The CDR3 coding sequence is TGTGCCAGCAGCCAAGGGGCTAGCGGGAGAGGGAGCACAGATACGCAGTATTTT. This encodes CASSQGASGRGSTDTQYF.